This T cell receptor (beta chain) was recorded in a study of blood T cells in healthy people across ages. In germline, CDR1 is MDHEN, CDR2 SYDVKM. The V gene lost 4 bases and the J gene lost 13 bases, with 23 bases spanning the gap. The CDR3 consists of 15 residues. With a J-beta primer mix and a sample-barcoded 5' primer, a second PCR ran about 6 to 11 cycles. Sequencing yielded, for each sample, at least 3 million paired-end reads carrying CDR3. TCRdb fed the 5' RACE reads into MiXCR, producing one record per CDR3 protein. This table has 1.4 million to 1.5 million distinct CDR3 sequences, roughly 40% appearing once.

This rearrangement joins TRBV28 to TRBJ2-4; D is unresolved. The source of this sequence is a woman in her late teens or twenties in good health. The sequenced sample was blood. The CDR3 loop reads CASSSPLLLKHGQYF. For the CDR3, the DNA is TGTGCCAGCAGTTCCCCCCTCCTCCTCAAACACGGGCAGTACTTC.